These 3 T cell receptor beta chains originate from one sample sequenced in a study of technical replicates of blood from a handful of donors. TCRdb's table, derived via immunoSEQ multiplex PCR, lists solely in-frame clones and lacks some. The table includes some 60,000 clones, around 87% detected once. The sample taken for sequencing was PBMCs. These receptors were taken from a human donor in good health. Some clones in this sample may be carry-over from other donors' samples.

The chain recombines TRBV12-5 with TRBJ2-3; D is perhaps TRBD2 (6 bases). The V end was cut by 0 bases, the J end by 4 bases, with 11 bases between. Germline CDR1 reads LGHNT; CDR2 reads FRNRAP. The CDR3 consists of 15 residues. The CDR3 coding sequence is TGTGCTAGTGGTTTGGTACTCGGGAGTGCAGATACGCAGTATTTT. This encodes CASGLVLGSADTQYF. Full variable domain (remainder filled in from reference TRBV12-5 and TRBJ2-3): DARVTQTPRHKVTEMGQEVTMRCQPILGHNTVFWYRQTMMQGLELLAYFRNRAPLDDSGMPKDRFSAEMPDATLATLKIQPSEPRDSAVYFCASGLVLGSADTQYFGPGTRLTVL.

DNA of the CDR3: TGCGCCAGCAGCCCGCAAAACTTACTAGCGGGAGGGCACGAGCAGTACTTC. Its translation is CASSPQNLLAGGHEQYF. V gene TRBV4-1 combines with J gene TRBJ2-7; 13 bases align to TRBD2. V lost 4 bases and J lost 5; bases outside the gene matches: 11. Per the germline V gene, CDR1 is MGHRA and CDR2 is YSYEKL. The CDR3 has 17 amino acids.

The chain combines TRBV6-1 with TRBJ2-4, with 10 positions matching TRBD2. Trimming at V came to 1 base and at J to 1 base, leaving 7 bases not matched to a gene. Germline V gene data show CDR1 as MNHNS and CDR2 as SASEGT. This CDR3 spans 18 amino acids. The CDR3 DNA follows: TGTGCCAGCAGTGAAGGGGGTAGCGGGGGGACGGCCAAAAACATTCAGTACTTC. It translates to CASSEGGSGGTAKNIQYF.